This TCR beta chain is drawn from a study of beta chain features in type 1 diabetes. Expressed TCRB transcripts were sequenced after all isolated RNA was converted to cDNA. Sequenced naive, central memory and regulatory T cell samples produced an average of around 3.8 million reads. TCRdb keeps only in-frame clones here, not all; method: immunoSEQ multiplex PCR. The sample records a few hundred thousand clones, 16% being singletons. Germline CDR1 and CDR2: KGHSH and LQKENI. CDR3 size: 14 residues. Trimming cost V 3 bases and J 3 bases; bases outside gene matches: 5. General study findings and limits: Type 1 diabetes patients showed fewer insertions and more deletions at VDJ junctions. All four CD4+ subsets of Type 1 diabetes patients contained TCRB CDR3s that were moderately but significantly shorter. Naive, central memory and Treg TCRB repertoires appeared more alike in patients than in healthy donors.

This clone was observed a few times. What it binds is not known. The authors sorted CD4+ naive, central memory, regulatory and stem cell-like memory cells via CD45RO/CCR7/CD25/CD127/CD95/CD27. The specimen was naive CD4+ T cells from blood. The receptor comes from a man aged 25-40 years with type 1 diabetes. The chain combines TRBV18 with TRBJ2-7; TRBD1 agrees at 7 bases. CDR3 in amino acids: CASSPPGQRYEQYF. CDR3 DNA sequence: TGTGCCAGCTCACCCCCGGGACAGCGCTACGAGCAGTACTTC.